The source of this TCR beta chain is a study of vaccination and CD4 T cells after COVID-19. Study in general: Day 14 and days 161 to 241 post-vaccination were the time points at which three convalescent patients were sampled.

The time point is: late sampling 161 to 241 days after vaccination in a few convalescent patients. Described treatment: approximately nine-day PBMC culture with coronavirus spike peptide pools or control peptides (ViraFEST assay). Notes on this clonotype: The antigen is not known.

The study sequenced cultured CD4+ T cell DNA using the Oncomine TCR Beta short-read assay. MiXCR, run by TCRdb on the PCR reads, gives a single entry per CDR3 protein. Among fewer than 25,000 distinct CDR3 sequences, about 42% were seen once, and the ten largest hold about 4.3%. The specimen was CD4+ T cells from blood, cultured in vitro, collected about 7 months after SARS-CoV-2 vaccination. The receptor was derived from a human donor who had recovered from COVID-19.

In DNA, the CDR3 is TGTGCCAGCAGCTTAGAAGCAGGCACAGATACGCAGTATTTT. Protein sequence: CASSLEAGTDTQYF. The gene calls are TRBV7-6 and TRBJ2-3; D not resolved. This CDR3 has 14 residues. V lost 1 base to trimming and J lost 1 base, with 6 bases between them. Germline V gives CDR1 SGHVS, CDR2 FNYEAQ.